The 20 T cell receptor beta chains given below trace back to one sample, sequenced in a study of immune evolution from preneoplasia to lung adenocarcinoma. The data were produced by immunoSEQ multiplex PCR, yet TCRdb's version contains in-frame clones alone and is incomplete. The data show some 4,000 clones, 75% to 85% seen once. The material sequenced was FFPE adjacent normal lung tissue. The receptors shown here come from a person aged 65 to 85 with lung adenocarcinoma.

V and J are TRBV7-8 and TRBJ2-5; D might be TRBD1 or TRBD2, each matching 6 bases. CDR3 length equals 17 residues. Trimming removed 1 base from V and 4 bases from J, with 19 bases in between. The germline CDR1 and CDR2 sequences are SGHVS and FQNEAQ. The CDR3, as DNA: TGTGCCAGCAGCTTAGGTGCAGGACTGAAGGGGGGAGAGACCCAGTACTTC. Protein product: CASSLGAGLKGGETQYF. The entire variable domain, with the rest obtained from reference TRBV7-8 and TRBJ2-5, is as follows: GAGVSQSPRYKVAKRGQDVALRCDPISGHVSLFWYQQALGQGPEFLTYFQNEAQLDKSGLPSDRFFAERPEGSVSTLKIQRTQQEDSAVYLCASSLGAGLKGGETQYFGPGTRLLVL.

The rearrangement links TRBV27 to TRBJ1-2; 12 bases line up with TRBD1. The CDR3 consists of 14 residues. After removal of 7 bases from V and 9 bases from J, the junction contained 9 bases not matched to a gene. Germline loops: CDR1 MNHEY, CDR2 SMNVEV (reference sequence). In DNA, the CDR3 is TGTGCCAGCAACCCTGGGACAGGGGGCGATAGCTACACCTTC. It specifies CASNPGTGGDSYTF.

This clone occurred once. The chain has TRBV23-1 and TRBJ2-5; either TRBD1 or TRBD2 may fit D (5 bases each). TRBV23-1 is an ORF, with its function uncertain. The CDR3 is 16 residues long. V shed 3 bases and J shed 0 bases, with 14 bases lying between them. Here the CDR3 DNA reads TGCGCCAGCAGTCAGCAGGGACCCCTGGACCAAGAGACCCAGTACTTC. Protein product: CASSQQGPLDQETQYF.

The chain links TRBV7-9 to TRBJ2-3, with TRBD2 matching over 8 bases. Germline CDR1 reads SEHNR; CDR2 reads FQNEAQ (reference sequence). The CDR3 is made up of 16 amino acids. V was clipped by 3 bases and J by 4 bases; unmatched bases: 9. The CDR3 region has the DNA TGTGCCAGCAGCTTTTTTCTAGCGGGTTCCTCAGATACGCAGTATTTT. It codes for CASSFFLAGSSDTQYF.

This clone occurred a few times. V gene TRBV7-2 combines with J gene TRBJ1-2, with D perhaps TRBD1 (5 bases). Germline V gives CDR1 SGHTA, CDR2 FQGNSA. The CDR3 is 14 residues long. The germline V and J ends were trimmed by 4 bases and 2 bases, with 11 bases remaining between them. As DNA, the CDR3 is TGTGCCAGCAGCTCCGGGGCAGGGAACTATGGCTACACCTTC. Amino acids: CASSSGAGNYGYTF. The entire variable domain, with the rest obtained from reference TRBV7-2 and TRBJ1-2, is as follows: GAGVSQSPSNKVTEKGKDVELRCDPISGHTALYWYRQSLGQGLEFLIYFQGNSAPDKSGLPSDRFSAERTGGSVSTLTIQRTQQEDSAVYLCASSSGAGNYGYTFGSGTRLTVV.

The rearrangement joins TRBV2 to TRBJ1-5; tentatively, D is TRBD1 (5 bases). Trimming left V 3 bases short and J 6 bases short, with 15 bases between. The CDR3 contains 15 residues. Germline V gives CDR1 SNHLY, CDR2 FYNNEI. DNA of the CDR3: TGTGCCAGCAGTGACTACGGGGGAAGGGGTCAGCCCCAGCATTTT. Amino acids: CASSDYGGRGQPQHF.

The chain couples TRBV4-1 to TRBJ2-2; TRBD1 agrees at 9 bases. This CDR3 has 16 residues. Germline V lookup: CDR1 MGHRA, CDR2 YSYEKL. V dropped 0 bases and J dropped 5; count of bases not matched to a gene: 4. The chain's CDR3 is CASSQEGTGLTGELFF. The CDR3 DNA follows: TGCGCCAGCAGCCAAGAGGGGACAGGGTTAACCGGGGAGCTGTTTTTT.

The chain links TRBV5-6 to TRBJ2-1; 15 bases are a match to TRBD2. The CDR3 totals 19 residues. Unmatched junction bases numbered 9, after V lost 1 base and J lost 4 bases. CDR1 is SGHDT and CDR2 is YYEEEE in the germline V gene. The CDR3 spells CASSLPRTSGGDSYNEQFF. CDR3 nucleotide sequence: TGTGCCAGCAGCTTGCCGCGGACTAGCGGGGGGGATTCTTACAATGAGCAGTTCTTC.

The chain combines TRBV6-1 with TRBJ2-7; 9 bases agree with TRBD1. This CDR3 contains 13 residues. Germline V gives CDR1 MNHNS, CDR2 SASEGT. Trimming at V came to 8 bases and at J to 3 bases, leaving 5 bases not matched to a gene. The CDR3 DNA follows: TGTGCCAGCCGGGGGACAGGGTACTACGAGCAGTACTTC. Translation: CASRGTGYYEQYF.

The rearrangement links TRBV5-6 to TRBJ2-6; D is unresolved. V was cut by 7 bases and J by 2 bases, with 13 bases left in between. CDR3 size: 15 residues. Germline V lookup: CDR1 SGHDT, CDR2 YYEEEE. The CDR3 DNA sequence: TGTGCCAGCCATACATCGCGTCCTGGGGCCAACGTCCTGACTTTC. It is translated as CASHTSRPGANVLTF. Based on the CDR3 plus reference TRBV5-6 and TRBJ2-6, the full variable domain is DAGVTQSPTHLIKTRGQQVTLRCSPKSGHDTVSWYQQALGQGPQFIFQYYEEEERQRGNFPDRFSGHQFPNYSSELNVNALLLGDSALYLCASHTSRPGANVLTFGAGSRLTVL.

The V gene is TRBV27, the J gene TRBJ2-7; TRBD1 might be the D (6 bases). Germline values: CDR1 MNHEY, CDR2 SMNVEV (reference sequence). V was shortened by 2 bases and J by 6 bases, with 14 bases between the two germline ends. The CDR3 runs 14 residues. The CDR3 sequence: CASSLKPGVAEQYF. The CDR3 nucleotides are TGTGCCAGCAGTTTAAAACCAGGGGTAGCCGAGCAGTACTTC.

This rearrangement joins TRBV9 to TRBJ1-2; no firm D call. There are 15 residues in the CDR3. Trimming removed 5 bases at V and 0 bases at J, with 14 bases between. Germline CDR1 and CDR2: SGDLS and YYNGEE. The CDR3 protein is CASSSNGLPNYGYTF. The CDR3 DNA is TGTGCCAGCAGTTCTAACGGACTACCTAACTATGGCTACACCTTC.

The chain recombines TRBV11-2 with TRBJ2-2; no clear D gene. The CDR3 has 14 residues. Germline assignment: CDR1 SGHAT and CDR2 FQNNGV. V lost 2 bases, J lost 1 base, and 5 bases lay in between. CDR3 nucleotides: TGTGCCAGCAGCTTATTGAGGAACACCGGGGAGCTGTTTTTT. It yields the protein CASSLLRNTGELFF.

The rearrangement joins TRBV7-2 to TRBJ2-7; possibly TRBD1 for D (5 bases). The CDR3 is 14 residues long. Trimming took 6 bases from V and 4 from J, leaving 16 bases between them. The germline V gene encodes CDR1 SGHTA and CDR2 FQGNSA. CDR3 loop: CASSLGGALYEQYF. The DNA for the CDR3 is TGTGCCAGCAGTTTGGGTGGGGCTTTATACGAGCAGTACTTC.

V and J are TRBV7-2 and TRBJ2-3, with D perhaps matching TRBD2 (6 bases). V dropped 5 bases and J dropped 2 bases, with 14 bases sitting between them. Per germline, CDR1 SGHTA and CDR2 FQGNSA. The CDR3 has 15 residues. The DNA of the CDR3 is TGTGCCAGCAGCCAGGGACTTCTTAACACAGATACGCAGTATTTT. It yields the protein CASSQGLLNTDTQYF.

The chain uses TRBV30 and TRBJ1-2; a possible D gene is TRBD1 (6 bases). The germline gives CDR1 GTSNPN, CDR2 SVGIG (reference sequence). The CDR3 totals 15 residues. The V end was cut by 2 bases, the J end by 4 bases, with 17 bases between. This CDR3 reads CAWSSTGTPGYGYTF. The CDR3 coding sequence is TGTGCCTGGAGTTCGACCGGGACACCAGGCTATGGCTACACCTTC.

Only one count was recorded for this clone. The rearrangement uses TRBV6-5 and TRBJ2-2; maybe TRBD2 (6 bases). The CDR3 loop spans 14 amino acids. The germline V and J ends were trimmed by 3 bases and 4 bases, with 9 bases remaining between them. The germline V gene has CDR1 MNHEY and CDR2 SVGAGI. CDR3 residues: CASSYGGSTGELFF. The CDR3 nucleotides are TGTGCCAGCAGTTATGGGGGGAGCACCGGGGAGCTGTTTTTT.

The chain combines TRBV28 with TRBJ2-5, with TRBD1 as a possible D gene (5 bases). Germline V lookup: CDR1 MDHEN, CDR2 SYDVKM. The CDR3 covers 14 residues. Trimming left V 5 bases short and J 5 bases short, with 15 bases between. As DNA, the CDR3 is TGTGCCAGCAGTCGCCCCGTGGGGCTTGAGACCCAGTACTTC. Encoded protein: CASSRPVGLETQYF.

J is TRBJ2-1 and V is TRBV14; 8 positions agree with TRBD2. CDR1 and CDR2 from the germline V gene are SGHDN and FVKESK. The CDR3 consists of 15 residues. V lost 1 base and J lost 4; bases outside the gene matches: 3. The CDR3, as DNA: TGTGCCAGCAGCCAAGGGACTAGCTCGTACAATGAGCAGTTCTTC. Protein sequence: CASSQGTSSYNEQFF.

This clone has a handful of counts. V is TRBV19 and J is TRBJ1-3; possibly TRBD1 for D (5 bases). From germline, CDR1 is LNHDA and CDR2 SQIVND (reference sequence). V was trimmed by 7 bases and J by 2 bases, leaving 12 bases between them. This CDR3 spans 14 amino acids. The CDR3 is CASNGGLAGNTIYF. The CDR3 DNA reads as TGTGCCAGTAACGGGGGACTTGCTGGAAACACCATATATTTT.